This T cell receptor (beta chain) was sequenced for a study of identical twins. TCRdb analysed the 5' RACE reads with MiXCR anew, one entry per CDR3 protein. The sample shows roughly 350,000 distinct CDR3 sequences, around an eighth of them seen only once. Germline CDR1 reads MNHEY; CDR2 reads SMNVEV (reference sequence). The CDR3 sequence is 14 residues long. V shed 0 bases and J shed 1 base, with 6 bases lying between them. These data also formed part of another study, on yellow fever vaccine responses in identical twins.

The sequenced material came from CD8+ T cells sorted from blood. V and J are TRBV27 and TRBJ2-5; no clear D. This TCR was recovered from a young woman in good health. The DNA for the CDR3 is TGTGCCAGCAGTTTATCCCACGTCCAAGAGACCCAGTACTTC. Amino acid sequence: CASSLSHVQETQYF.